This TCR beta chain was documented in a study of blood T cell repertoires in COVID-19. Study summary: Acute-phase and convalescent COVID-19 samples originated in the United States, Italy and Spain. PBMCs, B-cell-depleted T cells, or T cells were the source of the cDNA or gDNA that made up the material.

Germline-derived CDR1 and CDR2 are GTSNPN and SVGIG (reference sequence). The CDR3 is made up of 14 amino acids. Trimming took off 2 bases at V and 1 base at J, with 10 bases between the two ends. Original analysis: Amplification from reference gene primers served as the basis for estimated nucleated cell counts. Profiled with immunoSEQ multiplex PCR; TCRdb holds only in-frame clones, not every one. The D gene and trimming were derived from the DNA, and the V and J assignments and clone size from that table. The sample includes roughly 200,000 clones, around 80% of them seen just once. The chain employs TRBV30 and TRBJ2-3; D is unclear. This clonotype originated in a woman aged 80 or older with active or convalescent COVID-19. Sequencing was carried out using peripheral blood. The CDR3 bases are TGTGCCTGGAGTACCTTCCGGGGCACAGATACGCAGTATTTT. Its protein product is CAWSTFRGTDTQYF.